Only a few counts were recorded for the clone carrying this T cell receptor (beta chain). These data originate in a study of neoadjuvant anti-PD-1 for oral cavity cancer. TCRdb's copy holds only in-frame clones and misses some; the assay was immunoSEQ multiplex PCR. Found here are approximately 83,000 clones, under 85% of them singletons; the top ten hold about 3.1%. The germline V gene encodes CDR1 MGHDK and CDR2 SYGVNS. Trimming shortened V by 8 bases and J by 0 bases, and 22 bases separated the two germline ends. The CDR3 runs 18 residues. The V call is TRBV25-1, the J call TRBJ2-2; D is possibly TRBD1 (5 bases). Sample: PBMCs, taken before nivolumab (anti-PD-1) treatment. The TCR was taken from a person aged 40 to 85 with oral cavity squamous cell carcinoma. CDR3 region: CASGPTLGVRSNTGELFF. The CDR3, as DNA: TGTGCCAGCGGACCCACTTTAGGGGTTAGATCGAACACCGGGGAGCTGTTTTTT.